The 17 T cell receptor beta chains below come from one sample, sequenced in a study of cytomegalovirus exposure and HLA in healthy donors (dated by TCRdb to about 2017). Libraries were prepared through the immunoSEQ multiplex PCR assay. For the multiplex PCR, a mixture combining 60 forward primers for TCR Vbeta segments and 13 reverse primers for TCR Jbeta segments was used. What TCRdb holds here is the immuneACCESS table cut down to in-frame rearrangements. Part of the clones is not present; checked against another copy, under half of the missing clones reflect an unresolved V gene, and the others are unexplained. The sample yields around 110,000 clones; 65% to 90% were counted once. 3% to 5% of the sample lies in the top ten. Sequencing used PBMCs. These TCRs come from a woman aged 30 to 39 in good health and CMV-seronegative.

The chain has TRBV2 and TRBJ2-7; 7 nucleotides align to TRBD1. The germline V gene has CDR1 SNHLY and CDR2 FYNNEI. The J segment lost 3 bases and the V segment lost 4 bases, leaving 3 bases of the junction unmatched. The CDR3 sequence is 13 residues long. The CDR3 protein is CASSGQGYYEQYF. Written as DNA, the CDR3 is TGTGCCAGCAGTGGACAGGGATACTACGAGCAGTACTTC.

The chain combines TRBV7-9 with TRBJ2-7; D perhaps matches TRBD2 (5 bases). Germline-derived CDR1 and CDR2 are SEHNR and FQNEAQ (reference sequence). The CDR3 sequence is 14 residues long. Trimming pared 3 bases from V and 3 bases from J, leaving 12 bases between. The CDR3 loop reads CASSFGGEFYEQYF. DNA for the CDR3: TGTGCCAGCAGCTTCGGAGGAGAATTCTACGAGCAGTACTTC.

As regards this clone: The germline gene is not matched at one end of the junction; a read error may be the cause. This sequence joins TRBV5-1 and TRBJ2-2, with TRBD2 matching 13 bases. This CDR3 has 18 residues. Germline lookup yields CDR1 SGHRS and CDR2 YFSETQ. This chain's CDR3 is CASKVGLAGAANTGELFF. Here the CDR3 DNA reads TGCGCAAGCAAAGTCGGACTAGCGGGAGCAGCGAACACCGGGGAGCTGTTTTTT.

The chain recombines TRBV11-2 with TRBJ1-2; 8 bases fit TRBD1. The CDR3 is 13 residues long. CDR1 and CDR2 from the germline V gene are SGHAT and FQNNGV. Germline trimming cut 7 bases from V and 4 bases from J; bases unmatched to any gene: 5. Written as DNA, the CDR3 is TGTGCCAGCACCGAACAGGGGGTCTATGGCTACACCTTC. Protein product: CASTEQGVYGYTF.

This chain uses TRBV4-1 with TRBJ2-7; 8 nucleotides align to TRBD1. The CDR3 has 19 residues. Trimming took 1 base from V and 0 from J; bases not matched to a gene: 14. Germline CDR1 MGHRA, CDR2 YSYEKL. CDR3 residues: CASSQVGQPGQAYSYEQYF. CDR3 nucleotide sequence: TGCGCCAGCAGCCAAGTCGGCCAACCGGGACAGGCATACTCCTACGAGCAGTACTTC.

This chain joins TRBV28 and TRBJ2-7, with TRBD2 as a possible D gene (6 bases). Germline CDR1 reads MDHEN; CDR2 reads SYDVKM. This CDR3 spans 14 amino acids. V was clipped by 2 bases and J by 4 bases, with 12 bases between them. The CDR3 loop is CASSLGSGLYEQYF. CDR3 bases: TGTGCCAGCAGTTTAGGAAGCGGGCTATACGAGCAGTACTTC.

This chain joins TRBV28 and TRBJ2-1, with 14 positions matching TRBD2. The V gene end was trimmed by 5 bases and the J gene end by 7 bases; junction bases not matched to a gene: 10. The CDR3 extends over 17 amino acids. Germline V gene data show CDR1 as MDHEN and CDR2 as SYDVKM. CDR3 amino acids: CASSLGTSGSLGNEQFF. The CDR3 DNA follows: TGTGCCAGCAGTCTAGGGACTAGCGGGAGTTTGGGAAATGAGCAGTTCTTC.

This CDR3 is CSAIDTEAFF. CDR3 DNA sequence: TGCAGTGCTATAGACACTGAAGCTTTCTTT. The chain uses TRBV20-1 and TRBJ1-1; no clear D gene. CDR1 and CDR2 (germline): DFQATT, SNEGSKA (reference sequence). With 4 bases removed from V and 3 bases from J, the gap between germline ends came to 3 bases. The CDR3 loop spans 10 amino acids.

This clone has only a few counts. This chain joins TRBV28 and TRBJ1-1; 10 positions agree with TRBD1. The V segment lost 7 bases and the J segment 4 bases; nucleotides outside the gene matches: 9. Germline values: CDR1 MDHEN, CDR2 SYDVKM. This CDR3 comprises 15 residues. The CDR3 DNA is TGTGCCAGCACGACAGGGGGCGCGGATTCCACTGAAGCTTTCTTT. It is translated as CASTTGGADSTEAFF.

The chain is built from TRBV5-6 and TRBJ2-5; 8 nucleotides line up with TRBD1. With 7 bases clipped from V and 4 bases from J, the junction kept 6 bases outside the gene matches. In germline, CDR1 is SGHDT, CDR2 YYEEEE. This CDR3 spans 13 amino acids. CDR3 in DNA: TGTGCCAGCGGACGAGGACAGGGAGAGACCCAGTACTTC. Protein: CASGRGQGETQYF. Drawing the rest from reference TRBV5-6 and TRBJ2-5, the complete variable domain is DAGVTQSPTHLIKTRGQQVTLRCSPKSGHDTVSWYQQALGQGPQFIFQYYEEEERQRGNFPDRFSGHQFPNYSSELNVNALLLGDSALYLCASGRGQGETQYFGPGTRLLVL.

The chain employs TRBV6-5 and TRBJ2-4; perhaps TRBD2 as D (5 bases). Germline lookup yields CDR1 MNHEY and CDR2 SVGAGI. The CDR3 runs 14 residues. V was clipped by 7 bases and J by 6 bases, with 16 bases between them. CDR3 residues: CASIGTRHPNIQYF. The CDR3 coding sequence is TGTGCCAGCATCGGTACTAGGCACCCAAACATTCAGTACTTC.

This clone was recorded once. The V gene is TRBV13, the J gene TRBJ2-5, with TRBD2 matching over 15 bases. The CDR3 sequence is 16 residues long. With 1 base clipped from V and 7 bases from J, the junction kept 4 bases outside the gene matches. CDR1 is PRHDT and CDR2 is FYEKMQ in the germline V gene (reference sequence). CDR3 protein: CASSLEGLAGGRTQYF. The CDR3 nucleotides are TGTGCCAGCAGCTTAGAGGGACTAGCGGGGGGTCGGACCCAGTACTTC.

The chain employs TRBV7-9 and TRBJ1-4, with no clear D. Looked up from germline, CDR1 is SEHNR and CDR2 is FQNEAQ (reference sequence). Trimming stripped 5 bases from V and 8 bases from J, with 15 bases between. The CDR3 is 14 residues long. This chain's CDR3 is CASSNQGGNEKLFF. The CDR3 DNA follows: TGTGCCAGCAGCAATCAAGGAGGGAACGAAAAACTGTTTTTT.

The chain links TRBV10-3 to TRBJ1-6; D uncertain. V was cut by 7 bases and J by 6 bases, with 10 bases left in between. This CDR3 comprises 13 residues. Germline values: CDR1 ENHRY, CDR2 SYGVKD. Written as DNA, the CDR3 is TGTGCCATCACTGGTTCGGGTAATTCACCCCTCCACTTT. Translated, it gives CAITGSGNSPLHF.

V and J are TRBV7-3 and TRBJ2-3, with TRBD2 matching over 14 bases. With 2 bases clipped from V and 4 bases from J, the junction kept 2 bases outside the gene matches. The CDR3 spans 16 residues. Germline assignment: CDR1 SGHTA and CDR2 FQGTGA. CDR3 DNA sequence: TGTGCCAGCAGCTTAGGACTAGCGGGAGGCCCAGATACGCAGTATTTT. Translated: CASSLGLAGGPDTQYF.

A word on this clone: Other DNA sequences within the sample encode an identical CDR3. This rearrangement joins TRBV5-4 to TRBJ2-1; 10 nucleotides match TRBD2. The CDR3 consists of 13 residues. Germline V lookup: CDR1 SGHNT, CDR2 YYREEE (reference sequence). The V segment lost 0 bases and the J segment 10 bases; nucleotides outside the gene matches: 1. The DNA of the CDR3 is TGTGCCAGCAGCTTGGCGACTAGCGGGGAGCAGTTCTTC. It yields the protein CASSLATSGEQFF.

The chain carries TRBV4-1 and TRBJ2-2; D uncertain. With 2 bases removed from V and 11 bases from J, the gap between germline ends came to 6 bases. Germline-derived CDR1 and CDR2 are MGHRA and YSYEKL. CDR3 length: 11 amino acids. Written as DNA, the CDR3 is TGCGCCAGCAGCCAACTGTCTGAGCTGTTTTTT. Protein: CASSQLSELFF.